Listed here are 10 T cell receptor beta chains from one sample, sequenced in a study of vaccination effects on CD4 cells after COVID-19. Generated by immunoSEQ multiplex PCR, the TCRdb table keeps only in-frame clones and is missing some. This table holds approximately 25,000 clones, about four fifths found once. Sequencing was preceded by expansion of antigen-specific CD4+ T cells with viral peptide pools in the ViraFEST assay. CD4+ T cell isolation took place after approximately ten days of culture. Each participant was administered two doses of either the BNT162b2 or the mRNA-1273 vaccine. Their antigens are not known. Sequencing was performed on CD4+ T cells from PBMCs cultured with HCoV-NL63 spike peptides, taken after COVID-19 vaccination. These receptors originate from a human donor who received a COVID-19 vaccine. Some clones in this sample may be carry-over from other donors' samples.

The genes are TRBV14 and TRBJ2-1, with D perhaps given as TRBD1 or TRBD2 (5 bases each). V lost 1 base, J lost 4 bases, and 23 bases lay in between. Per germline, CDR1 SGHDN and CDR2 FVKESK. The CDR3 runs 19 residues. CDR3 sequence: CASSQGGAHFSVLYNEQFF. Here the CDR3 DNA reads TGTGCCAGCAGCCAAGGAGGGGCCCACTTCAGTGTCCTTTACAATGAGCAGTTCTTC.

The chain combines TRBV19 with TRBJ2-2; the D gene could be TRBD1 or TRBD2 (5 bases each). V gave up 3 bases and J gave up 5 bases, with 10 bases separating them. Per the germline V gene, CDR1 is LNHDA and CDR2 is SQIVND (reference sequence). The length of the CDR3 is 14 residues. The CDR3 DNA reads as TGTGCCAGTAGTATCCTTTGGGGGACCGGGGAGCTGTTTTTT. Its translation is CASSILWGTGELFF. The entire variable domain, with the rest obtained from reference TRBV19 and TRBJ2-2, is as follows: DGGITQSPKYLFRKEGQNVTLSCEQNLNHDAMYWYRQDPGQGLRLIYYSQIVNDFQKGDIAEGYSVSREKKESFPLTVTSAQKNPTAFYLCASSILWGTGELFFGEGSRLTVL.

The chain uses TRBV5-1 and TRBJ2-6; TRBD1 aligns across 8 bases. This CDR3 is built from 17 residues. The J segment lost 0 bases and the V segment lost 4 bases, leaving 6 bases of the junction unmatched. Germline V gene lookup returns CDR1 SGHRS and CDR2 YFSETQ. CDR3 protein: CASSLGQGYSGANVLTF. The CDR3 DNA follows: TGCGCCAGCAGCCTAGGACAGGGTTACTCTGGGGCCAACGTCCTGACTTTC.

This clone was seen only once. This chain connects TRBV12-5 to TRBJ2-3, with 7 bases lining up with TRBD2. Germline lookup yields CDR1 LGHNT and CDR2 FRNRAP. The CDR3 covers 13 residues. The trim removed 3 bases at V and 6 bases at J, leaving 3 bases unmatched. The CDR3 sequence is CASGFAGVDTQYF. CDR3 coding DNA: TGTGCTAGTGGTTTTGCGGGGGTCGATACGCAGTATTTT. Filled out from reference TRBV12-5 and TRBJ2-3, the complete variable domain reads DARVTQTPRHKVTEMGQEVTMRCQPILGHNTVFWYRQTMMQGLELLAYFRNRAPLDDSGMPKDRFSAEMPDATLATLKIQPSEPRDSAVYFCASGFAGVDTQYFGPGTRLTVL.

This chain links TRBV6-6 with TRBJ2-7, with a weak D call TRBD2 (6 bases). CDR3 length equals 15 residues. V dropped 0 bases and J dropped 7 bases, with 16 bases sitting between them. Looked up from germline, CDR1 is MNHNY and CDR2 is SVGAGI (reference sequence). This CDR3 is CASSYSPDGRGEQYV. The CDR3 region has the DNA TGTGCCAGCAGTTACTCACCGGACGGACGGGGGGAGCAGTACGTC.

This clone came up a few times. This chain links TRBV3-1 (or the pseudogene TRBV3-2) with TRBJ2-2; no definite D call. The germline V and J ends were trimmed by 2 bases and 4 bases, with 2 bases remaining between them. The CDR3 is 12 residues long. Germline CDR1 LGHDT, CDR2 YNNKEL (reference sequence). This CDR3 reads CASSQTTGELFF. The CDR3 region has the DNA TGTGCCAGCAGCCAAACCACCGGGGAGCTGTTTTTT.

V and J are TRBV28 and TRBJ2-1; 8 bases map to TRBD2. Germline CDR1 and CDR2: MDHEN and SYDVKM. The V and J ends lost 3 bases and 6 bases, in that order; junction bases with no gene match: 4. The CDR3 sequence is 14 residues long. As DNA, the CDR3 is TGTGCCAGCAGTTTTCAGGCGGGGGGCAATGAGCAGTTCTTC. Amino acid sequence: CASSFQAGGNEQFF.

The chain is built from TRBV7-3 and TRBJ2-5; 7 bases align to TRBD1. Germline CDR1 SGHTA, CDR2 FQGTGA. There are 14 residues in the CDR3. Trimming at V came to 4 bases and at J to 0 bases, leaving 2 bases not matched to a gene. The CDR3 loop reads CASSSGQNQETQYF. DNA of the CDR3: TGTGCCAGCAGCTCGGGACAGAACCAAGAGACCCAGTACTTC.

The chain uses TRBV5-1 and TRBJ1-2, with 12 nucleotides matching TRBD1. The CDR3 spans 15 residues. The germline CDR1 and CDR2 sequences are SGHRS and YFSETQ. V gave up 3 bases and J gave up 4 bases; unmatched junction bases: 4. In DNA, the CDR3 is TGCGCCAGCAGCTCCGGGACAGGGGGCACCTATGGCTACACCTTC. This codes for CASSSGTGGTYGYTF.

This sequence joins TRBV15 and TRBJ2-2; no definite D call. The V gene's germline CDR1 is LNHNV and CDR2 YYDKDF (reference sequence). This CDR3 comprises 14 residues. V was cut by 3 bases and J by 2 bases, with 7 bases left in between. CDR3 sequence reads: CATSSLLNTGELFF. CDR3 DNA: TGTGCCACCAGCAGTCTTTTAAACACCGGGGAGCTGTTTTTT.